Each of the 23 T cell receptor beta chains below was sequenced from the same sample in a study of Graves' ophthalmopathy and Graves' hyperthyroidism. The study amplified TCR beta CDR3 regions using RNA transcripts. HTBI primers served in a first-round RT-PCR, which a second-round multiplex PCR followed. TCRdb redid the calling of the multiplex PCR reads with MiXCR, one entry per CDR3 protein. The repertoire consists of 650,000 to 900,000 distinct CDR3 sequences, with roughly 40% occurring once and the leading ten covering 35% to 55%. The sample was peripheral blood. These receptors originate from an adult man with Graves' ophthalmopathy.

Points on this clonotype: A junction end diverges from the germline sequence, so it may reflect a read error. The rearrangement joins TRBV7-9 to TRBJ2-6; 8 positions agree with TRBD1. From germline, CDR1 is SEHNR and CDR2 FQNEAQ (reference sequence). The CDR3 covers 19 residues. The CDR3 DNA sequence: TGCGCCAGCAGCCAACGACAGGGGCCAACCTCCTCTGGGGCCAACGTCCTGACTTTC. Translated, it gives CASSQRQGPTSSGANVLTF.

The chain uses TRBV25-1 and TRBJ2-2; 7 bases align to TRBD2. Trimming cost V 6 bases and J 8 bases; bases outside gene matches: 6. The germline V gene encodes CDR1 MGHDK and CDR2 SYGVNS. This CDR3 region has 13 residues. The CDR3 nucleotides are TGTGCCAGCAGCCAAGGAGCGGGGGGGGAGCTGTTTTTT. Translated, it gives CASSQGAGGELFF.

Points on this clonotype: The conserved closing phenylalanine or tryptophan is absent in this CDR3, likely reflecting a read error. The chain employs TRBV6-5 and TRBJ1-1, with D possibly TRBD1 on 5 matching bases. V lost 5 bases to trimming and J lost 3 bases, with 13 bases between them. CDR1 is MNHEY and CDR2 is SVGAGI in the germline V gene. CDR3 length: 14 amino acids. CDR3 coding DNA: TGTGCCAGCAGTAGGAGTGACAGATACACTGAAGCTTTCCTT. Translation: CASSRSDRYTEAFL.

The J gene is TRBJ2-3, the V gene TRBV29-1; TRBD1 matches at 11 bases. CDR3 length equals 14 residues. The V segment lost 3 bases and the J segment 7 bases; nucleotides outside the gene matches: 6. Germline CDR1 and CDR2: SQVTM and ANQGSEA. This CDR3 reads CSVELGTGGNTQYF. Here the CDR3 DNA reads TGCAGCGTTGAGTTGGGGACAGGGGGAAATACGCAGTATTTT.

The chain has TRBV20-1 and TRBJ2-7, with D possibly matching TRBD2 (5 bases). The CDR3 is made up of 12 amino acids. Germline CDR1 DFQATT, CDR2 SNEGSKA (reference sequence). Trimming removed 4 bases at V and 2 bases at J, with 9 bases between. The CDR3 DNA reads TGCAGTGCTATTGAGGGAGCCTACGAGCAGTACTTC. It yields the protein CSAIEGAYEQYF.

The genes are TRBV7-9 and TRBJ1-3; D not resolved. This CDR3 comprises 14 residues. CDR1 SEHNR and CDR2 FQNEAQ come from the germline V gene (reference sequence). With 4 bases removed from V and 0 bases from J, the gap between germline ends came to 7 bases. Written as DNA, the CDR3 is TGTGCCAGCAGCTGGAGGGACTCTGGAAACACCATATATTTT. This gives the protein CASSWRDSGNTIYF. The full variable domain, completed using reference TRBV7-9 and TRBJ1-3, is DTGVSQNPRHKITKRGQNVTFRCDPISEHNRLYWYRQTLGQGPEFLTYFQNEAQLEKSRLLSDRFSAERPKGSFSTLEIQRTEQGDSAMYLCASSWRDSGNTIYFGEGSWLTVV.

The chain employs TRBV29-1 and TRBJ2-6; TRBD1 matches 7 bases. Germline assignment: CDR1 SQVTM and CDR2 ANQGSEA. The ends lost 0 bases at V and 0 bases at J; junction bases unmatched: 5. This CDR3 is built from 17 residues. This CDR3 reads CSVEEEGQHSGANVLTF. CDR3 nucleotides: TGCAGCGTTGAAGAAGAGGGACAGCACTCTGGGGCCAACGTCCTGACTTTC.

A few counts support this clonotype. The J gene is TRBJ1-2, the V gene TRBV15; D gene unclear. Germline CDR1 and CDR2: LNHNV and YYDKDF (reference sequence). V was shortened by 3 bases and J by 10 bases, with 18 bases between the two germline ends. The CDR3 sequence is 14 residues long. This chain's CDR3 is CATSSLASLADYTF. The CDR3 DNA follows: TGTGCCACCAGCAGTTTAGCGAGCCTTGCCGACTACACCTTC.

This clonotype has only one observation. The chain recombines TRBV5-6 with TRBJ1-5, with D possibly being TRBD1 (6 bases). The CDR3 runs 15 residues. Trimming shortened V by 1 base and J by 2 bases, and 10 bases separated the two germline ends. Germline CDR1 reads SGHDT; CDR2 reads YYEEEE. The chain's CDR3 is CASSLRGARNQPQHF. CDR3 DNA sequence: TGTGCCAGCAGCTTGAGGGGGGCCCGCAATCAGCCCCAGCATTTT.

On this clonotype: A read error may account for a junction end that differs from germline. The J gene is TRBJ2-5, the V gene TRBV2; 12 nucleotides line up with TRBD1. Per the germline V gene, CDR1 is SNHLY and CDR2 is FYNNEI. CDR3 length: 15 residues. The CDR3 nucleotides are TGTGCCAGCAGGGAAGGGACAGGGGGCCTAGAGACCCAGTACTTC. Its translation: CASREGTGGLETQYF. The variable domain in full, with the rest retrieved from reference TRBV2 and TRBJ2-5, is EPEVTQTPSHQVTQMGQEVILRCVPISNHLYFYWYRQILGQKVEFLVSFYNNEISEKSEIFDDQFSVERPDGSNFTLKIRSTKLEDSAMYFCASREGTGGLETQYFGPGTRLLVL.

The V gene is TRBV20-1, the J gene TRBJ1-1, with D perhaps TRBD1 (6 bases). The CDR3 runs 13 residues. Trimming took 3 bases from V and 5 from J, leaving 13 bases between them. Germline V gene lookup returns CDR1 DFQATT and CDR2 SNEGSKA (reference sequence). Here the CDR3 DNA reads TGCAGTGCTAGTAACAGGGTGGGTACTGAAGCTTTCTTT. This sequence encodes CSASNRVGTEAFF.

In DNA form, the CDR3 reads TGCAGCGTTGCGGCTAGCGCGTGGGAGACCCAGTACTTC. Its protein is CSVAASAWETQYF. The chain links TRBV29-1 to TRBJ2-5; perhaps TRBD2 as D (6 bases). The germline V and J ends were trimmed by 4 bases and 5 bases, with 14 bases remaining between them. The CDR3 contains 13 residues. CDR1 and CDR2 (germline): SQVTM, ANQGSEA.

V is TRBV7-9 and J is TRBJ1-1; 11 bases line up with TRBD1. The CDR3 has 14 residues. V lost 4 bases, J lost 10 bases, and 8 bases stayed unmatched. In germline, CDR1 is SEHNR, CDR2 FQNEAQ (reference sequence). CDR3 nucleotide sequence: TGTGCCAGCAGCTCCTCCGGGACAGGGGGGAGAGCTTTCTTT. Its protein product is CASSSSGTGGRAFF. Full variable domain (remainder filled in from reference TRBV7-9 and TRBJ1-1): DTGVSQNPRHKITKRGQNVTFRCDPISEHNRLYWYRQTLGQGPEFLTYFQNEAQLEKSRLLSDRFSAERPKGSFSTLEIQRTEQGDSAMYLCASSSSGTGGRAFFGQGTRLTVV.

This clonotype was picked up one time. CDR3 DNA sequence: TGTGCCAGCAGCCAAGCAGGAGAGGAGGGGGAGACCCAGTACTTC. It translates to CASSQAGEEGETQYF. The chain recombines TRBV7-9 with TRBJ2-5; the D gene is possibly TRBD2 (6 bases). CDR3 size: 15 residues. V lost 5 bases and J lost 5, with 18 bases in between. Germline V gene sequence: CDR1 SEHNR, CDR2 FQNEAQ (reference sequence).

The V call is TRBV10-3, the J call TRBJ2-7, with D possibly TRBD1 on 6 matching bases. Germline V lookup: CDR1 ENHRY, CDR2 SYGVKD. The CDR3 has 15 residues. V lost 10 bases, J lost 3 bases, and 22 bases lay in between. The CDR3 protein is CASSKHGTSYYEQYF. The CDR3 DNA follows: TGTGCCAGCAGCAAACACGGGACAAGTTACTACGAGCAGTACTTC.

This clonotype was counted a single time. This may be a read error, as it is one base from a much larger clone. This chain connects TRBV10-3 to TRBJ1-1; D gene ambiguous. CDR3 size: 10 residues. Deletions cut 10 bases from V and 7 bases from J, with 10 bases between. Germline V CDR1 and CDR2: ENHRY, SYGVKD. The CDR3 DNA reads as TGTGCCACCACAAGGGTTGAAGCTTTCTTT. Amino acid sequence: CATTRVEAFF.

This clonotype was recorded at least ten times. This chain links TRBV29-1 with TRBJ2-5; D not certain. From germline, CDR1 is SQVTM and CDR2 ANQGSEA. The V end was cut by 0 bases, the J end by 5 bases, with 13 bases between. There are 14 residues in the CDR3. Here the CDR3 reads CSVEDRIVGETQYF. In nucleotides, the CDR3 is TGCAGCGTTGAAGATAGGATCGTTGGGGAGACCCAGTACTTC.

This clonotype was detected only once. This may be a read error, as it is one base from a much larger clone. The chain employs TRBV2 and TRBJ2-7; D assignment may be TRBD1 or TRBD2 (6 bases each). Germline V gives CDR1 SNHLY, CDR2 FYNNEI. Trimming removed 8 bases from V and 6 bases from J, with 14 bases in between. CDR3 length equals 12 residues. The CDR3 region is CASGGQGTEQYF. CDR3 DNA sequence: TGTGCCAGCGGAGGGCAGGGGACCGAGCAGTACTTC.

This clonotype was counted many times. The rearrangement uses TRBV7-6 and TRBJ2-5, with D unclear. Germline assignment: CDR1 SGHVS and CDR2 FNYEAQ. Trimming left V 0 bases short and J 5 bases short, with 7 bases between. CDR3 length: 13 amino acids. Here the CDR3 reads CASSLAARETQYF. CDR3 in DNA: TGTGCCAGCAGCTTAGCGGCTCGGGAGACCCAGTACTTC. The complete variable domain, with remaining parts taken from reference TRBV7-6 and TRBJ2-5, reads GAGVSQSPRYKVTKRGQDVALRCDPISGHVSLYWYRQALGQGPEFLTYFNYEAQQDKSGLPNDRFSAERPEGSISTLTIQRTEQRDSAMYRCASSLAARETQYFGPGTRLLVL.

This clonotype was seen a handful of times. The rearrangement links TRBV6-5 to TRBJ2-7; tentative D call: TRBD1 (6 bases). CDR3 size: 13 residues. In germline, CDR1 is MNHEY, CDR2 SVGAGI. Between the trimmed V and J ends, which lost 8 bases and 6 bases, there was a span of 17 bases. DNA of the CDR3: TGTGCCAGCTCATTTCAGGGGATGGGCGAGCAGTACTTC. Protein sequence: CASSFQGMGEQYF.

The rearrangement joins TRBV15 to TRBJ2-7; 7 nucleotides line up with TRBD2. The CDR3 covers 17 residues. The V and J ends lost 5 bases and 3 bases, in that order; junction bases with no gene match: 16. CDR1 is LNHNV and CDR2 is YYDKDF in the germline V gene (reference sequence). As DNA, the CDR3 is TGTGCCACCAGCCCCACGCGGGGGTGGGACGGAGACTACGAGCAGTACTTC. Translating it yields CATSPTRGWDGDYEQYF. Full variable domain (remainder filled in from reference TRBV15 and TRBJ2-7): DAMVIQNPRYQVTQFGKPVTLSCSQTLNHNVMYWYQQKSSQAPKLLFHYYDKDFNNEADTPDNFQSRRPNTSFCFLDIRSPGLGDTAMYLCATSPTRGWDGDYEQYFGPGTRLTVT.

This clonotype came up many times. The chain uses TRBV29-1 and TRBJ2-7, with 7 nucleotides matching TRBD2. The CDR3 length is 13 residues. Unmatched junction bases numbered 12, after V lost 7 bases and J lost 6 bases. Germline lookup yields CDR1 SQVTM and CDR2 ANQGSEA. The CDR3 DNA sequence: TGCAGCGCTGTCGGACTCGGCGGGGGCGAGCAGTACTTC. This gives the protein CSAVGLGGGEQYF.

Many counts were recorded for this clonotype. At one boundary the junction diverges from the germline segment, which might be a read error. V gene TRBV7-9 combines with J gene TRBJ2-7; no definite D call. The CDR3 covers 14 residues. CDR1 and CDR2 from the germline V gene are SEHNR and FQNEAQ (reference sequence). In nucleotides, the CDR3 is TGTGCCAGCAGATTAGACGCTAAAGTCTACGAGCAGTACTTC. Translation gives CASRLDAKVYEQYF.